This T cell receptor beta chain originates from a study of control samples from healthy donors and cancer patients. Trimming removed 6 bases from V and 0 bases from J, with 11 bases in between. Germline V gene lookup returns CDR1 LNHDA and CDR2 SQIVND (reference sequence). CDR3 length: 14 residues. Measured with immunoSEQ multiplex PCR; TCRdb has only the in-frame clones, and not every one. Among about 160,000 clones, nearly 96% were seen once, and the ten largest hold approximately 0.97%. Sequencing was done on a sample of blood. The source is a woman aged 25 to 39 in good health. The chain combines TRBV19 with TRBJ1-1, with unresolved D. The CDR3 DNA follows: TGTGCCAGTAGCCCGGTAGCGATGAACACTGAAGCTTTCTTT. As protein: CASSPVAMNTEAFF.